The sequence of this T cell receptor (beta chain) was determined in a study of spatial heterogeneity in lung cancer. The overall study: Samples were obtained from 70 or so donors, all untreated early-stage non-small cell lung cancer patients.

TCRdb reprocessed the 5' RACE reads via MiXCR and lists one record per CDR3 protein. Here the sample spans some 54,000 distinct CDR3 sequences, about 7.4% being singletons. V was clipped by 3 bases and J by 2 bases; unmatched bases: 9. CDR3 length: 16 amino acids. Germline loops: CDR1 SEHNR, CDR2 FQNEAQ (reference sequence). Time point specified: blood at routine non-recurrence follow-up after resection. Sequencing covered unsorted whole RNA taken from tumor, nontumor lung or frozen PBMC. This clonotype was counted at least ten times. The V and J genes are TRBV7-9 and TRBJ2-7, with 8 bases aligning to TRBD1. The origin of this receptor is a female donor with early-stage non-small cell lung cancer. Sequences were derived from PBMCs, sampled at follow-up. The CDR3: CASSFTGTGIPYEQYF. In nucleotides, the CDR3 is TGTGCCAGCAGCTTCACCGGGACAGGTATTCCCTACGAGCAGTACTTC.